A single sample gave rise to the 4 T cell receptor beta chains below, sequenced in a study of CD8+ T cells in alopecia areata (dated by TCRdb to about 2018). The time point label on this specimen signifies: roughly 24 weeks on oral tofacitinib. The treatment or condition label, as the study defines it: oral pan-JAK inhibitor, 5-10 mg twice daily. Library prep was done by the immunoSEQ multiplex PCR assay. RNA was extracted from all samples and reverse transcribed into cDNA, which served as template for TCR sequencing. TCRdb's version of the immuneACCESS table is confined to in-frame rearrangements and falls short of the full clone set. An unresolved V gene accounts for under half of the shortfall where checked; the remainder is of unknown origin. The sample table contains some 190,000 clones; only one count was recorded for approximately 61% of them. The top ten clonotypes cover approximately 1% of the sample.

The source was CD4+ T cells sorted from blood, collected at week 24, from a patient treated with tofacitinib. Receptors were obtained from a human donor with alopecia areata.

The V and J genes are TRBV5-1 and TRBJ2-5; either TRBD1 or TRBD2 may supply D (5 bases each). V lost 0 bases and J 7 bases, leaving 13 bases between the germline ends. Germline CDR1 and CDR2: SGHRS and YFSETQ. The CDR3 sequence is 14 residues long. Here the CDR3 reads CASSLGRDRGTQYF. CDR3 bases: TGCGCCAGCAGCTTGGGACGGGACCGGGGGACCCAGTACTTC.

The chain is built from TRBV2 and TRBJ2-1; TRBD1 agrees at 7 bases. Germline V CDR1 and CDR2: SNHLY, FYNNEI. With V trimmed by 1 base and J by 9 bases, 3 bases remained unmatched. The CDR3 has 13 amino acids. CDR3: CASSEGPGGEQFF. The DNA for the CDR3 is TGTGCCAGCAGTGAAGGTCCAGGGGGTGAGCAGTTCTTC.

The V gene is TRBV29-1, the J gene TRBJ2-7, with D maybe TRBD1 (5 bases). The germline gives CDR1 SQVTM, CDR2 ANQGSEA. The CDR3 loop spans 13 amino acids. Between the trimmed V and J ends, which lost 0 bases and 4 bases, there was a span of 10 bases. Here the CDR3 DNA reads TGCAGCGTTGAAGATCTGGCAGGGTACGAGCAGTACTTC. It translates to CSVEDLAGYEQYF.

This clone was seen a few times. The sample has other DNA sequences that encode this CDR3 too. This sequence joins TRBV29-1 and TRBJ1-1; D ambiguous. Germline CDR1 and CDR2: SQVTM and ANQGSEA. Trimming stripped 5 bases from V and 1 base from J, with 8 bases between. This CDR3 comprises 12 residues. Here the CDR3 DNA reads TGCAGCGTTCAGACTGGGAACACTGAAGCTTTCTTT. Translating gives CSVQTGNTEAFF.